Following are 7 T cell receptor beta chains from one sample sequenced in a study of blood T cell repertoires in COVID-19. TCRdb keeps only in-frame clones here, not all; method: immunoSEQ multiplex PCR. Of 200,000 or so clones listed, 80% to 90% are singletons. Specimen: PBMCs or T cells enriched from blood (not recorded which). The origin of the receptors is a woman under 30 who had recovered from COVID-19.

This sequence joins TRBV19 and TRBJ1-5; D is ambiguous. The CDR3 runs 15 residues. Trimming took off 5 bases at V and 0 bases at J, with 11 bases between the two ends. Germline V CDR1 and CDR2: LNHDA, SQIVND (reference sequence). The CDR3 region is CASSGQSGSNQPQHF. The CDR3 DNA follows: TGTGCCAGTAGTGGTCAGTCGGGTAGCAATCAGCCCCAGCATTTT.

This clone was counted a single time. V usage is TRBV5-4 and J usage is TRBJ2-5; 7 bases align to TRBD2. Germline lookup yields CDR1 SGHNT and CDR2 YYREEE (reference sequence). There are 15 residues in the CDR3. V dropped 4 bases and J dropped 4; count of bases not matched to a gene: 10. The CDR3, as DNA: TGTGCCAGCAGCCCCACGGGCAGGGAGGGAGAGACCCAGTACTTC. Protein product: CASSPTGREGETQYF.

The chain employs TRBV2 and TRBJ2-3; possibly TRBD1 for D (5 bases). V lost 2 bases and J 2 bases, leaving 11 bases between the germline ends. Germline CDR1 is SNHLY and CDR2 is FYNNEI. There are 15 residues in the CDR3. The CDR3 nucleotides read TGTGCCAGCAGTGAAACGGAAGGGGCCACAGATACGCAGTATTTT. Translation gives CASSETEGATDTQYF.

The chain joins TRBV5-4 to TRBJ1-2; 10 nucleotides agree with TRBD1. CDR3 length: 16 amino acids. V shed 4 bases and J 3 bases; nucleotides not matched to a gene: 9. CDR1 SGHNT and CDR2 YYREEE come from the germline V gene (reference sequence). CDR3 coding DNA: TGTGCCAGCAGCGACGCCCGGGACAGGGGTCACTATGGCTACACCTTC. It specifies CASSDARDRGHYGYTF.

The rearrangement joins TRBV28 to TRBJ2-7, with 8 bases lining up with TRBD1. CDR3 length: 13 residues. CDR1 is MDHEN, CDR2 SYDVKM, per germline. The V segment lost 6 bases and the J segment 2 bases; nucleotides outside the gene matches: 3. DNA for the CDR3: TGTGCCAGCAGAGGACAGGGACCCTACGAGCAGTACTTC. Translating it yields CASRGQGPYEQYF.

In its sample, this clone was seen many times. The CDR3 nucleotides are TGCGCCAGCAGCCACGCCCGACAGGGGAGGGGTATCTATGGCTACACCTTC. It yields the protein CASSHARQGRGIYGYTF. This rearrangement joins TRBV4-1 to TRBJ1-2; 8 nucleotides line up with TRBD1. J lost 4 bases, V lost 3 bases, and 13 bases had no gene match. Germline CDR1 MGHRA, CDR2 YSYEKL. This CDR3 region has 17 residues.

This clone was seen a few times. The rearrangement joins TRBV2 to TRBJ2-3, with 8 bases aligning to TRBD1. Germline lookup yields CDR1 SNHLY and CDR2 FYNNEI. J lost 2 bases, V lost 11 bases, and 9 bases had no gene match. The CDR3 has 14 residues. DNA for the CDR3: TGTGCCTCAATCCAGGGGGCGAACACAGATACGCAGTATTTT. Its protein is CASIQGANTDTQYF.